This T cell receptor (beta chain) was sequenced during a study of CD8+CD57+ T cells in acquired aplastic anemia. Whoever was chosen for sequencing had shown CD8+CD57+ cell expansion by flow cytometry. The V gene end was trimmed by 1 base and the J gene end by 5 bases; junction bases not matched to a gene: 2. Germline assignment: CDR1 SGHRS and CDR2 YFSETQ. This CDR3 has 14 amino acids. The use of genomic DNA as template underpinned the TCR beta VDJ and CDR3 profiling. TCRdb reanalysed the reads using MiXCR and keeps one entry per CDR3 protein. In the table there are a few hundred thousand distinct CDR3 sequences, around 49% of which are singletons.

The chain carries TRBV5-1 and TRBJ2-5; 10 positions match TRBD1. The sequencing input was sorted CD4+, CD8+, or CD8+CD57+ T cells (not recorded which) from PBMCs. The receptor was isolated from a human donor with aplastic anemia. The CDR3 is CASSLTGQGETQYF. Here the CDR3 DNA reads TGCGCCAGCAGCTTGACGGGACAGGGGGAGACCCAGTACTTC.